This entry features one T cell receptor (beta chain) sequence. The antigen remains undetermined. This record comes from a study of cytomegalovirus exposure and HLA in healthy donors. Study-level findings and limits: Prediction of most subjects' HLA-A and HLA-B alleles by TCR beta sequences was reportedly accurate. Most TCR sequences showed up rarely, but some public TCRs showed up in many donors. Differences between HLA loci emerged in a later analysis of TCR association rates, with DRB1 most and HLA-C fewest.

PCR amplification relied on 60 Vbeta primers (plus 13 Jbeta primers). Libraries were prepared by immunoSEQ multiplex PCR; TCRdb keeps only in-frame clonotypes and omits some of them. This table has around 20,000 clones, less than 85% appearing once. Germline V gene data show CDR1 as MGHRA and CDR2 as YSYEKL. This CDR3 region has 15 residues. V lost 4 bases, J lost 14 bases, and 26 bases lay in between. The TCR sequence derives from a human donor in good health. The chain links TRBV4-1 to TRBJ1-2; TRBD1 is a possible D gene (5 bases). What was sequenced was PBMCs. The CDR3 bases are TGCGCCAGCAGCCCAACTGGGGCTCCTGGGAGCGGGGTAACCTTC. Translation: CASSPTGAPGSGVTF.